The T cell receptor (beta chain) under discussion was sequenced for a study of vaccination effects on CD4 cells after COVID-19. About the study: Everyone in the study got two shots of either the BNT162b2 or mRNA-1273 vaccine. Sample donation by two convalescent patients took place 16 days and one week before vaccination.

In the case of this clone: Antigen: not known.

TCRdb's copy holds only in-frame clones and misses some; the assay was immunoSEQ multiplex PCR. Here the sample spans about 64,000 clones, under 80% being singletons. With V trimmed by 5 bases and J by 5 bases, 5 bases remained unmatched. The CDR3 contains 13 residues. Germline V gene data show CDR1 as SEHNR and CDR2 as FQNEAQ (reference sequence). Culture lasted roughly 9 days before CD4+ T cell isolation. This chain uses TRBV7-9 with TRBJ1-2; 7 bases match TRBD1. The sequences come from CD4+ T cells from PBMCs cultured without peptide, collected before COVID-19 vaccination. This receptor was obtained from a human donor who had a prior SARS-CoV-2 infection. The CDR3: CASSEDRHYGYTF. DNA of the CDR3: TGTGCCAGCAGCGAGGACAGGCATTATGGCTACACCTTC.